Listed here are 14 T cell receptor beta chains from one sample, sequenced in a study of human T cells and chemical hapten exposure. Indicated time point: patch test 3, about 24 weeks after DPC sensitization. The treatment denotes: therapeutic diphenylcyclopropenone sensitization with weekly scalp DPC. TCRdb re-analysed the RACE reads in MiXCR, keeping a single row per CDR3 protein. The sample includes more than 150,000 distinct CDR3 sequences, around 25% of them seen just once. Material: whole blood, obtained in connection with sensitization to the hapten diphenylcyclopropenone (DPC). The receptor set was obtained from a middle-aged woman with alopecia areata. Some clones in this sample may be carry-over from other donors' samples.

V gene TRBV2 combines with J gene TRBJ1-6, with 7 bases identical to TRBD1. The CDR3 extends over 15 amino acids. Germline V lookup: CDR1 SNHLY, CDR2 FYNNEI. V was pared by 5 bases and J by 8 bases, with 9 bases of the junction left unmatched. The CDR3 DNA sequence: TGTGCCAGCAGTCCCGGACAGGCGGAGGATTCACCCCTCCACTTT. Its translation: CASSPGQAEDSPLHF.

This clonotype was counted between two and nine times. The chain joins TRBV27 to TRBJ1-5; 7 bases agree with TRBD1. The CDR3 length is 13 residues. Germline V gene data show CDR1 as MNHEY and CDR2 as SMNVEV (reference sequence). V lost 6 bases to trimming and J lost 5 bases; unmatched junction nucleotides: 4. CDR3 region: CASRIGTDQPQHF. CDR3 bases: TGTGCCAGCAGGATCGGGACAGATCAGCCCCAGCATTTT.

The count of this clonotype is one. V and J are TRBV12-3 or TRBV12-4 and TRBJ2-1, with 7 bases matching TRBD1. V lost 7 bases, J lost 7 bases, and 7 bases stayed unmatched. CDR3 length equals 13 residues. The CDR3 spells CASIQTGWNEQFF. In DNA form, the CDR3 reads TGTGCCAGCATCCAGACAGGGTGGAATGAGCAGTTCTTC.

The rearrangement joins TRBV10-3 to TRBJ2-7; D may be TRBD2 (5 bases). The CDR3 covers 11 residues. Germline loops: CDR1 ENHRY, CDR2 SYGVKD. V shed 10 bases and J shed 6 bases, with 13 bases lying between them. Here the CDR3 DNA reads TGTGCCACCTGCGAGGGCGGCGAGCAGTACTTC. Translating it yields CATCEGGEQYF.

The genes are TRBV10-3 and TRBJ1-1; D is perhaps TRBD1 (5 bases). V was pared by 10 bases and J by 2 bases, with 14 bases between. This CDR3 comprises 13 residues. The V gene's germline CDR1 is ENHRY and CDR2 SYGVKD. The CDR3 DNA follows: TGTGCCACCACAGCAGGGCCCAACACTGAAGCTTTCTTT. Its protein product is CATTAGPNTEAFF.

This clonotype showed up just a few times. The chain combines TRBV2 with TRBJ2-3; D remains ambiguous. Germline V gene lookup returns CDR1 SNHLY and CDR2 FYNNEI. V shed 2 bases and J shed 5 bases, with 8 bases lying between them. This CDR3 region has 13 residues. The chain's CDR3 is CASSEQVRDTQYF. The CDR3 DNA follows: TGTGCCAGCAGTGAACAGGTTAGAGATACGCAGTATTTT.

This chain joins TRBV28 and TRBJ2-3; 12 bases match TRBD1. The germline gives CDR1 MDHEN, CDR2 SYDVKM. This CDR3 contains 15 residues. Unmatched junction bases numbered 6, after V lost 5 bases and J lost 6 bases. The CDR3 DNA sequence: TGTGCCAGCAGTCAACCGGGACAGGGGGCTGATACGCAGTATTTT. Translated: CASSQPGQGADTQYF.

This clonotype was picked up a small number of times. The rearrangement links TRBV6-2 or TRBV6-3 to TRBJ2-6, with 14 positions matching TRBD2. This CDR3 contains 19 residues. Germline CDR1 and CDR2: MNHEY and SVGEGT. The V segment lost 6 bases and the J segment 0 bases; nucleotides outside the gene matches: 7. CDR3 in DNA: TGTGCCAGCAGCTCGGGACTAGCGGGGGCTAGCTCTGGGGCCAACGTCCTGACTTTC. Protein sequence: CASSSGLAGASSGANVLTF.

The chain employs TRBV10-3 and TRBJ2-1; D may be TRBD1 (6 bases). The CDR3 length is 14 residues. The V end lost 6 bases, the J end lost 0 bases, and 9 bases lay between the germline ends. Germline V gene data show CDR1 as ENHRY and CDR2 as SYGVKD. The DNA for the CDR3 is TGTGCCATCAGAGGACAGAGCTCCTACAATGAGCAGTTCTTC. It yields the protein CAIRGQSSYNEQFF.

The table lists this clonotype with a few counts. The chain uses TRBV7-9 and TRBJ2-5, with D perhaps matching TRBD2 (5 bases). V dropped 1 base and J dropped 2 bases, with 14 bases sitting between them. CDR3 length: 16 amino acids. Per germline, CDR1 SEHNR and CDR2 FQNEAQ (reference sequence). The CDR3 loop is CASSLEVPSPQETQYF. CDR3 DNA sequence: TGTGCCAGCAGCTTAGAAGTCCCTAGCCCACAAGAGACCCAGTACTTC.

This clonotype appeared many times. The chain uses TRBV28 and TRBJ1-2; no firm D call. Trimming pared 2 bases from V and 3 bases from J, leaving 7 bases between. CDR1 MDHEN and CDR2 SYDVKM come from the germline V gene. The CDR3 runs to 13 residues. Written as DNA, the CDR3 is TGTGCCAGCAGTTTAAGCACTTACTATGGCTACACCTTC. Its protein is CASSLSTYYGYTF.

The chain employs TRBV27 and TRBJ2-7; tentatively, D is TRBD1 or TRBD2 (5 bases each). Germline CDR1 MNHEY, CDR2 SMNVEV (reference sequence). The ends were cut back, 5 bases at V and 3 bases at J, with 17 bases in the middle. The CDR3 has 15 residues. For the CDR3, the DNA is TGTGCCAGCAGTCGCAGAGGGGCCGCCAACTACGAGCAGTACTTC. Its protein product is CASSRRGAANYEQYF.

The gene calls are TRBV9 and TRBJ2-4; the match to TRBD1 covers 7 bases. V lost 2 bases, J lost 8 bases, and 13 bases stayed unmatched. Germline CDR1 reads SGDLS; CDR2 reads YYNGEE. The CDR3 loop spans 16 amino acids. The CDR3 DNA sequence: TGTGCCAGCAGCGTGGGCCACCAGGGGGTGACGGACATTCAGTACTTC. Translated: CASSVGHQGVTDIQYF.

This clonotype was picked up a small number of times. The V gene is TRBV20-1, the J gene TRBJ2-3, with D possibly TRBD2 on 6 matching bases. The ends were cut back, 4 bases at V and 0 bases at J, with 14 bases in the middle. The CDR3 totals 15 residues. CDR1 and CDR2 from the germline V gene are DFQATT and SNEGSKA (reference sequence). CDR3 in amino acids: CSATPGGYSTDTQYF. In DNA, the CDR3 is TGCAGTGCTACGCCTGGGGGGTATAGCACAGATACGCAGTATTTT.